This T cell receptor (beta chain) was profiled in a study of regulatory T cells in long-lasting Graves disease. Both iRepertoire HTBI primers and Arm-PCR of CDR3 regions were used to build the TCR beta libraries. MiXCR, run by TCRdb on the multiplex PCR reads, gives a single entry per CDR3 protein. The sample consists of about 530,000 distinct CDR3 sequences, roughly 15% of them appearing once. Specified time point: newly diagnosed GD, antithyroid drugs for less than 3 months. Making the TCR library involved RNA that had been extracted from PBMCs. This clonotype was observed many times. Trimming removed 5 bases at V and 5 bases at J, with 21 bases between. Germline V lookup: CDR1 MNHNS, CDR2 SASEGT. CDR3 length equals 16 residues. Separately, the same data were catalogued under a study of T cells in Graves' hyperthyroidism and ophthalmopathy.

This TCR came from a woman aged 35-65 years with Graves disease. The chain has TRBV6-1 and TRBJ2-5, with D perhaps matching TRBD1 (5 bases). Material: peripheral blood mononuclear cells (PBMCs), obtained at new diagnosis, from a patient treated with antithyroid drugs. CDR3 amino acids: CASSRWQGTGRETQYF. The CDR3 DNA reads TGTGCCAGCAGTCGATGGCAGGGCACGGGTAGGGAGACCCAGTACTTC.